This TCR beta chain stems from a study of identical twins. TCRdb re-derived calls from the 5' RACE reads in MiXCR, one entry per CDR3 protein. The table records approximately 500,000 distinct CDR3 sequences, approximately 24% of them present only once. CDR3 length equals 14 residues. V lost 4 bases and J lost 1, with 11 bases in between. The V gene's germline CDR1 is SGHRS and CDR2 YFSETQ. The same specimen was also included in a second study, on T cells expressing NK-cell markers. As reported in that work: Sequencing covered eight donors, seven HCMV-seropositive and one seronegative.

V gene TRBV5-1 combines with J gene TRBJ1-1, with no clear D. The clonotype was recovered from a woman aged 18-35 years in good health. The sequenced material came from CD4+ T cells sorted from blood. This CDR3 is CASSTGPANTEAFF. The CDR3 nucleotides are TGCGCCAGCAGCACGGGCCCAGCGAACACTGAAGCTTTCTTT. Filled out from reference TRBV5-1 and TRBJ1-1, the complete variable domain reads KAGVTQTPRYLIKTRGQQVTLSCSPISGHRSVSWYQQTPGQGLQFLFEYFSETQRNKGNFPGRFSGRQFSNSRSEMNVSTLELGDSALYLCASSTGPANTEAFFGQGTRLTVV.